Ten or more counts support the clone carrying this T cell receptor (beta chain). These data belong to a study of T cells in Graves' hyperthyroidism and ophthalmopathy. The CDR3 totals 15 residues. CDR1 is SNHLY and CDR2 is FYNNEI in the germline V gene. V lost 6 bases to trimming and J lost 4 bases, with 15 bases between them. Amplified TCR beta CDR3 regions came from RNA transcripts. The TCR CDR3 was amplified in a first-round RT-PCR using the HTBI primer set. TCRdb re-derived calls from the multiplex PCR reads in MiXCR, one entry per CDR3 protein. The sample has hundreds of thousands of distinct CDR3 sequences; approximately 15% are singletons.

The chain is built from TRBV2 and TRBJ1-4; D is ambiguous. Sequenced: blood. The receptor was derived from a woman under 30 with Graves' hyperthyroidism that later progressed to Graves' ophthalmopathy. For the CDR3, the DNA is TGTGCCAGCAGCAAGCAGGCAGGTGGTAATGAAAAACTGTTTTTT. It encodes CASSKQAGGNEKLFF.